The 11 T cell receptor beta chains listed next were all sequenced from one sample in a study of CD8 T cells in ankylosing spondylitis. TCRdb re-analysed the 5' RACE reads in MiXCR, keeping a single row per CDR3 protein. The profile shows around 130,000 distinct CDR3 sequences, roughly 6.6% of them singletons. Sequencing used blood, either unsorted or a sorted T cell fraction (not recorded which). The receptors shown here come from a male donor with ankylosing spondylitis or in good health (not recorded which).

This clonotype came up many times. J is TRBJ1-1 and V is TRBV4-1; D may be TRBD1 (5 bases). Per the germline V gene, CDR1 is MGHRA and CDR2 is YSYEKL. V was cut by 4 bases and J by 4 bases, with 16 bases left in between. This CDR3 is built from 15 residues. The CDR3 loop reads CASSRTQAVGTEAFF. CDR3 in DNA: TGCGCCAGCAGCCGGACACAAGCGGTTGGCACTGAAGCTTTCTTT.

This clonotype was seen many times. This CDR3 is CASTTGGSMNTEAFF. In nucleotides, the CDR3 is TGCGCCAGCACGACAGGCGGATCCATGAACACTGAAGCTTTCTTT. This chain uses TRBV10-2 with TRBJ1-1; D perhaps matches TRBD1 (6 bases). Per germline, CDR1 WSHSY and CDR2 SAAADI. The V end lost 7 bases, the J end lost 0 bases, and 15 bases lay between the germline ends. The CDR3 runs to 15 residues.

This clonotype was detected many times. The rearrangement uses TRBV12-3 or TRBV12-4 and TRBJ2-6; TRBD1 matches 8 bases. With V trimmed by 4 bases and J by 0 bases, 11 bases remained unmatched. The CDR3 sequence is 19 residues long. CDR3 DNA sequence: TGTGCCAGCAGTTCTAACACCGGGACAGGCTTCTCTGGGGCCAACGTCCTGACTTTC. Translating it yields CASSSNTGTGFSGANVLTF.

In this sample, this clonotype turned up many times. V is TRBV20-1 and J is TRBJ1-5, with 11 positions matching TRBD1. The CDR3 spans 13 residues. J lost 6 bases, V lost 6 bases, and 4 bases had no gene match. CDR1 DFQATT and CDR2 SNEGSKA come from the germline V gene (reference sequence). The chain's CDR3 is CSAAGQGAQPQHF. CDR3 coding DNA: TGCAGTGCGGCCGGACAGGGGGCTCAGCCCCAGCATTTT.

There are many counts of this clonotype. V and J are TRBV6-4 and TRBJ2-7, with no clear D. Trimming removed 3 bases from V and 2 bases from J, with 11 bases in between. Germline V gene data show CDR1 as MRHNA and CDR2 as SNTAGT. This CDR3 comprises 14 residues. The CDR3: CASSEIRQAYEQYF. The CDR3 nucleotides read TGTGCCAGCAGTGAAATCCGCCAGGCCTACGAGCAGTACTTC.

This clonotype was recorded at least ten times. CDR3 protein: CASAIRGSNYGYTF. CDR3 nucleotide sequence: TGTGCCAGCGCCATCAGAGGGAGTAACTATGGCTACACCTTC. The V and J genes are TRBV12-3 or TRBV12-4 and TRBJ1-2; no clear D. The CDR3 totals 14 residues. The V end lost 8 bases, the J end lost 1 base, and 14 bases lay between the germline ends.

This clonotype was counted ten times or more. The V call is TRBV4-2, the J call TRBJ2-3, with 16 bases matching TRBD2. CDR1 LGHNA and CDR2 YNFKEQ come from the germline V gene. V gave up 5 bases and J gave up 1 base; unmatched junction bases: 9. The CDR3 totals 19 residues. DNA for the CDR3: TGTGCCAGCAGCAAGGGACTAGCGGGGGGGCCCGGGGGCACAGATACGCAGTATTTT. It encodes CASSKGLAGGPGGTDTQYF.

This clonotype was observed a handful of times. This chain uses TRBV20-1 with TRBJ2-3; D remains unclear. V was trimmed by 2 bases and J by 2 bases, leaving 5 bases between them. Germline CDR1 DFQATT, CDR2 SNEGSKA (reference sequence). The length of the CDR3 is 12 residues. The CDR3 nucleotides are TGCAGTGCTAGATCAAACACAGATACGCAGTATTTT. Protein sequence: CSARSNTDTQYF.

The table lists this clonotype with many counts. This chain uses TRBV28 with TRBJ2-7; tentative D call: TRBD2 (5 bases). This CDR3 contains 15 residues. The germline V gene encodes CDR1 MDHEN and CDR2 SYDVKM. Trimming took off 2 bases at V and 3 bases at J, with 14 bases between the two ends. The CDR3 DNA follows: TGTGCCAGCAGTTTAGCTGCGAACGGGAACTACGAGCAGTACTTC. Amino acids: CASSLAANGNYEQYF.

This clonotype was recorded at least ten times. The rearrangement links TRBV7-8 to TRBJ1-3; D is ambiguous. CDR1 SGHVS and CDR2 FQNEAQ come from the germline V gene. Trimming shortened V by 1 base and J by 0 bases, and 10 bases separated the two germline ends. This CDR3 has 16 amino acids. CDR3 protein: CASSLDTSTSGNTIYF. DNA of the CDR3: TGTGCCAGCAGCTTAGACACATCAACCTCTGGAAACACCATATATTTT.

This clonotype has at least ten counts. The V and J genes are TRBV5-6 and TRBJ1-6; D not certain. Germline V lookup: CDR1 SGHDT, CDR2 YYEEEE. Trimming stripped 2 bases from V and 14 bases from J, with 11 bases between. The CDR3 consists of 12 residues. CDR3 sequence (DNA): TGTGCCAGCAGCTTAGTCAGCGAAGCCCTCCACTTT. This sequence encodes CASSLVSEALHF.